The sequence of this T cell receptor beta chain was determined in a study of blood T cell repertoires in COVID-19. Repertoires were generated with immunoSEQ multiplex PCR, while TCRdb's copy carries only in-frame clones and drops some. Of 300,000 to 400,000 clones in the sample, 88% were seen once. The CDR3 is made up of 12 amino acids. CDR1 and CDR2 from the germline V gene are ENHRY and SYGVKD. Deletions cut 4 bases from V and 2 bases from J, with 6 bases between. This clone was found once. The sample comprised PBMCs or T cells enriched from blood (not recorded which). The source of this sequence is a woman aged 18-35 years who had recovered from COVID-19. The rearrangement joins TRBV10-3 to TRBJ2-7; D is undetermined. The CDR3 loop reads CAISAQTYEQYF. CDR3 in DNA: TGTGCCATCAGTGCCCAGACCTACGAGCAGTACTTC.